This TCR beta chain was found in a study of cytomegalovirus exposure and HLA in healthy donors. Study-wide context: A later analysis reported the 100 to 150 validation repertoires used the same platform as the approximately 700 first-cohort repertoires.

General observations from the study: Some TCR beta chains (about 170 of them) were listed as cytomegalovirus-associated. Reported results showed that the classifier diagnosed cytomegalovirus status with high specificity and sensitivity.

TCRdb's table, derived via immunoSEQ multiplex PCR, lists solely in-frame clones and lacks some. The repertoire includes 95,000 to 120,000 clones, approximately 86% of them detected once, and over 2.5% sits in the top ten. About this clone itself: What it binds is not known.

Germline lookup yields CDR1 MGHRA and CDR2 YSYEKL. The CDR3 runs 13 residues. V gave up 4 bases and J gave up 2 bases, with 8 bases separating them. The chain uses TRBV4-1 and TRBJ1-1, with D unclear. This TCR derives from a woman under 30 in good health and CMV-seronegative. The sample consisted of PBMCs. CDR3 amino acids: CASSLGPNTEAFF. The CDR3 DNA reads TGCGCCAGCAGCCTCGGTCCCAACACTGAAGCTTTCTTT.